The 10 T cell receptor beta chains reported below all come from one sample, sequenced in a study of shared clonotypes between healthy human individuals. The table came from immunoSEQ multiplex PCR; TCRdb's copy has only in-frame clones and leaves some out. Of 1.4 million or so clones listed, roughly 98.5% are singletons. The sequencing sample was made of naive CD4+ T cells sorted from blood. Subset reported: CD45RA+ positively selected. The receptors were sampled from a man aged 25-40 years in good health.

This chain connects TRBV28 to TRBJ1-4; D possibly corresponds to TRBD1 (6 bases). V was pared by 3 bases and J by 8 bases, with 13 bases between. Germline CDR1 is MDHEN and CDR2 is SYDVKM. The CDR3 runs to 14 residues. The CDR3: CASSFGGHPEKLFF. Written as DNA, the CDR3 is TGTGCCAGCAGTTTCGGGGGACATCCGGAAAAACTGTTTTTT.

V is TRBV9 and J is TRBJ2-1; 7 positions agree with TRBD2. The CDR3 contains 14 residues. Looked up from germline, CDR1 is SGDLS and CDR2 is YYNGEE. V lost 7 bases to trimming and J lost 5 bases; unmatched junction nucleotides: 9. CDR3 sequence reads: CASERAGYHNEQFF. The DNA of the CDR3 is TGTGCCAGCGAGCGAGCGGGATACCACAATGAGCAGTTCTTC.

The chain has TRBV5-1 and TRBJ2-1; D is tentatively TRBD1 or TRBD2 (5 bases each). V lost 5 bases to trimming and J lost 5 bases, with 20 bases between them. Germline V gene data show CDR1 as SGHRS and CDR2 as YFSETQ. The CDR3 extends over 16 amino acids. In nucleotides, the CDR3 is TGCGCCAGCAGGAAATCCTTTGGACGGGGCAACAATGAGCAGTTCTTC. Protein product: CASRKSFGRGNNEQFF.

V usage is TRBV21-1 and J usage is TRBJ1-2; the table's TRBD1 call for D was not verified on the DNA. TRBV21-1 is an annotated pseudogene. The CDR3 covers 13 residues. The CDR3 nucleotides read TGTGCCAGCAGCTCCTTCAGGGCAGAAGGCTACACCTTC. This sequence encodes CASSSFRAEGYTF.

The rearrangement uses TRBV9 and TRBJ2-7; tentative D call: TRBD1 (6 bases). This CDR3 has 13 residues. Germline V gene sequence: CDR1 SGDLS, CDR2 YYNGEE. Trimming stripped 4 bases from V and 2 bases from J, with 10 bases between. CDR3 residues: CASSRGSPYEQYF. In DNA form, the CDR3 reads TGTGCCAGCAGCAGGGGGTCCCCCTACGAGCAGTACTTC.

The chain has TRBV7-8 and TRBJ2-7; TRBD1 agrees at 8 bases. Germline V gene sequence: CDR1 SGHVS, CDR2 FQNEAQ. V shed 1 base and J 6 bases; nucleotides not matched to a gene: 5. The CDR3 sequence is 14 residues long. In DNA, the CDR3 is TGTGCCAGCAGCTTAGACCTTACAGGGGGCGAGCAGTACTTC. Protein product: CASSLDLTGGEQYF.

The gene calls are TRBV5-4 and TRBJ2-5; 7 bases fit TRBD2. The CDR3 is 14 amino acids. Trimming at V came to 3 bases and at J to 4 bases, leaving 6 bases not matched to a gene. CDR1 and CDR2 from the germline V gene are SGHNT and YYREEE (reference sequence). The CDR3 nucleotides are TGTGCCAGCAGCTGGACTAGTACTACAGAGACCCAGTACTTC. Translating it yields CASSWTSTTETQYF.

CDR3 nucleotide sequence: TGCGCCAGCAGCCAAGATAGGGCAGACCTCCCTGGGGCCAACGTCCTGACTTTC. Its protein is CASSQDRADLPGANVLTF. The chain recombines TRBV4-1 with TRBJ2-6; D is uncertain. CDR3 length equals 18 residues. CDR1 and CDR2 (germline): MGHRA, YSYEKL. V was shortened by 0 bases and J by 2 bases, with 14 bases between the two germline ends.

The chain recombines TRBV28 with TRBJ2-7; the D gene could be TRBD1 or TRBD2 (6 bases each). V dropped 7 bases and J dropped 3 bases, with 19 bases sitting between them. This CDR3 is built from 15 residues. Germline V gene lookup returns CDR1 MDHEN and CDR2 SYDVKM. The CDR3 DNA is TGTGCCAGCATCCCACCTGGTGGGGGGCTCTACGAGCAGTACTTC. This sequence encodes CASIPPGGGLYEQYF.

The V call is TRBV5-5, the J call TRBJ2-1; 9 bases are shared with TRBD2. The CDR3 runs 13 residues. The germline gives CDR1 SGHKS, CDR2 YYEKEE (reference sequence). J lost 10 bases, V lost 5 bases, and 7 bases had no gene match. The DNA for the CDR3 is TGTGCCAGCAGGTTAGCTAGCGGGGAAGAGCAGTTCTTC. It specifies CASRLASGEEQFF.